These 2 T cell receptor beta chains share one sample of origin, sequenced in a study of CD8+CD57+ T cells in acquired aplastic anemia. The study profiled TCR beta VDJ and CDR3 using genomic DNA as template. One entry per CDR3 protein, called by TCRdb with MiXCR from the reads. The table lists 250,000 or so distinct CDR3 sequences, more than 40% of them singletons. All patients picked for sequencing had shown, by flow cytometry, an expansion of CD8+CD57+ cells. Sequencing was done on a sample of sorted CD4+, CD8+, or CD8+CD57+ T cells (not recorded which) from PBMCs. Receptors originate from a human donor with aplastic anemia.

This chain's CDR3 is CASSLGVTSGLTYEQYF. Written as DNA, the CDR3 is TGTGCCAGCAGTTTAGGCGTTACTAGCGGACTGACCTACGAGCAGTACTTC. The chain recombines TRBV12-3 or TRBV12-4 with TRBJ2-7; 8 bases line up with TRBD2. The trim removed 1 base at V and 2 bases at J, leaving 10 bases unmatched. The CDR3 is 17 amino acids.

This clonotype was observed at least ten times. The chain recombines TRBV4-1 with TRBJ2-7; 9 nucleotides line up with TRBD1. V lost 4 bases and J lost 6; bases outside the gene matches: 7. The V gene's germline CDR1 is MGHRA and CDR2 YSYEKL. This CDR3 contains 14 residues. This chain's CDR3 is CASSLTGGATEQYF. The CDR3 coding sequence is TGCGCCAGCAGCCTGACAGGGGGGGCGACCGAGCAGTACTTC.